This TCR beta chain was sequenced during a study of blood T cell repertoires in COVID-19. Study-level information: Specimens from acute and convalescent COVID-19 originated in the United States, Italy and Spain.

V shed 3 bases and J 2 bases; nucleotides not matched to a gene: 8. The CDR3 covers 15 residues. Looked up from germline, CDR1 is SQVTM and CDR2 is ANQGSEA. In the original workflow: Reference gene primers were amplified, and this amplification served to estimate nucleated cell counts. Clones were sequenced by immunoSEQ multiplex PCR, and TCRdb holds only the in-frame ones, with some missing. From that table come the V and J calls and clone size; the DNA was used to work out D and trimming. Among about 200,000 clones listed, 80% to 85% were seen once. The chain joins TRBV29-1 to TRBJ2-7, with 9 bases lining up with TRBD1. Sequencing was carried out using peripheral blood. The source of this sequence is a human donor in a cohort sampled during active COVID-19. The chain's CDR3 is CSVDPRDRVTYEQYV. DNA of the CDR3: TGCAGCGTTGACCCCCGGGACAGGGTCACCTACGAGCAGTACGTC.